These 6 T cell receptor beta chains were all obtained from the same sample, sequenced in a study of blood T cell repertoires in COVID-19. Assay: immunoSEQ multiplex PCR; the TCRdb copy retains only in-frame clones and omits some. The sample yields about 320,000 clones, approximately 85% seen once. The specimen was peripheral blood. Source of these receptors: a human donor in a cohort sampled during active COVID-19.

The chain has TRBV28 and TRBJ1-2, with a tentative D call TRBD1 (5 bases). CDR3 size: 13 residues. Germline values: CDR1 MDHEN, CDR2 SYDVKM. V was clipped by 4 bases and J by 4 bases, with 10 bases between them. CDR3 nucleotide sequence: TGTGCCAGCAGTTCCCCGGGGGGCTATGGCTACACCTTC. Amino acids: CASSSPGGYGYTF.

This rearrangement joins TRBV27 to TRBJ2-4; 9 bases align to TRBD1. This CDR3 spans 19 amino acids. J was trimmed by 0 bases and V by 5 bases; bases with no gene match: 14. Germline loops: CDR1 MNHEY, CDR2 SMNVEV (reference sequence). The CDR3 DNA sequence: TGTGCCAGCAGTGCCCGGACAGGGGTCACTGGACTAGCCAAAAACATTCAGTACTTC. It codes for CASSARTGVTGLAKNIQYF.

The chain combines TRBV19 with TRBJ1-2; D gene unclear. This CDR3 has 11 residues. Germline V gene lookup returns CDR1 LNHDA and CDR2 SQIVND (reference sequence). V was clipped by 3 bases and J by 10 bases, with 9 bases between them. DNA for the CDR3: TGTGCCAGTAGTATTAGTGATGACTACACCTTC. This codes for CASSISDDYTF.

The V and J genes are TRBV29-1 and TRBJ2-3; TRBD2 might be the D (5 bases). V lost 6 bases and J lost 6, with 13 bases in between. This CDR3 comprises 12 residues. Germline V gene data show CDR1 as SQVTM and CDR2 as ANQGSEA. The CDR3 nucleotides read TGCAGCGTCCGTTTGAGGGTGGATACGCAGTATTTT. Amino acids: CSVRLRVDTQYF.

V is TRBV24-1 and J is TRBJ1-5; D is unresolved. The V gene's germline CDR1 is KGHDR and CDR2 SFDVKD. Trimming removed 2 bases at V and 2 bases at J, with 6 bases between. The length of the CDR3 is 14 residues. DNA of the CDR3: TGTGCCACCAGTGATTCTGTCGGCAATCAGCCCCAGCATTTT. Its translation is CATSDSVGNQPQHF.

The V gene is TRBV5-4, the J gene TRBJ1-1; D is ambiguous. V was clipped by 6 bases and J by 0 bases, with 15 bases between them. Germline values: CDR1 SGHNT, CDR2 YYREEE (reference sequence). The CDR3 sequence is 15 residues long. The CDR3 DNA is TGTGCCAGCACCTCAGCGGGAGTGATGAACACTGAAGCTTTCTTT. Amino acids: CASTSAGVMNTEAFF.